These 26 T cell receptor beta chains share one sample of origin, sequenced in a study of T-cell reconstitution after alpha-beta-depleted transplantation in children (dated by TCRdb to between 2015 and 2016). Libraries were prepared through PCR. The sequencing machine was an Illumina HiSeq 2500. Molecular barcoding was employed in the preparation of TCR libraries, with unique molecular identifiers being used to normalize TCRbeta repertoire quantification. Through fastp at Q25 and MiXCR, TCRdb rebuilt clones from the public reads, retaining in-frame beta chains. All rows with the same CDR3 protein become a single entry with the most common DNA and genes. The sample yields fewer than 700,000 distinct CDR3 sequences; roughly 13% were counted once. The ten largest clonotypes hold 2.2% of the sample. The label giving this sample's treatment or condition can be read as: allogeneic hematopoietic cell transplantation with graft depleted of TCRalphabeta T cells and CD19 B cells.

Sequences were derived from PBMCs, mostly from graft donor cells, sampled 360 days after TCRalphabeta/CD19-depleted stem cell transplant. These receptors originate from a male patient younger than 18 who had a stem cell transplant for acute myeloid leukemia, so the T cells may come from the graft donor.

The J gene is TRBJ2-7, the V gene TRBV9, with a tentative D call TRBD2 (6 bases). This CDR3 region has 15 residues. Germline CDR1 reads SGDLS; CDR2 reads YYNGEE. Trimming removed 3 bases from V and 4 bases from J, with 17 bases in between. This CDR3 reads CASSASGTPTYEQYF. The CDR3 nucleotides are TGTGCCAGCAGCGCGTCCGGGACTCCAACTTACGAGCAGTACTTC.

There are a few counts of this clonotype. V and J are TRBV5-1 and TRBJ2-7; 10 bases are shared with TRBD2. Germline V gene lookup returns CDR1 SGHRS and CDR2 YFSETQ. V lost 5 bases to trimming and J lost 3 bases; unmatched junction nucleotides: 8. The CDR3 extends over 15 amino acids. The CDR3 loop reads CASSSVASGSYEQYF. As DNA, the CDR3 is TGCGCCAGCAGTTCCGTGGCTAGCGGGAGCTACGAGCAGTACTTC.

This clonotype appeared a few times. The rearrangement joins TRBV5-1 to TRBJ2-3, with D possibly being TRBD1 (6 bases). CDR1 and CDR2 from the germline V gene are SGHRS and YFSETQ. The germline V and J ends were trimmed by 0 bases and 2 bases, with 13 bases remaining between them. The CDR3 has 16 amino acids. The CDR3 sequence: CASSLEPGANTDTQYF. CDR3 coding DNA: TGCGCCAGCAGCTTGGAGCCAGGGGCGAACACAGATACGCAGTATTTT.

This chain connects TRBV7-3 to TRBJ2-3; maybe TRBD1 (6 bases). Trimming left V 5 bases short and J 1 base short, with 13 bases between. CDR3 size: 15 residues. CDR1 and CDR2 from the germline V gene are SGHTA and FQGTGA. DNA of the CDR3: TGTGCCAGCAGCCCAGAGGGGGTTGGCACAGATACGCAGTATTTT. Translating gives CASSPEGVGTDTQYF.

In its sample, this clonotype was seen a few times. The chain joins TRBV20-1 to TRBJ2-2; TRBD2 agrees at 11 bases. The CDR3 extends over 19 amino acids. V lost 0 bases to trimming and J lost 0 bases; unmatched junction nucleotides: 9. CDR1 and CDR2 from the germline V gene are DFQATT and SNEGSKA (reference sequence). The CDR3, as DNA: TGCAGTGCTAGAGAAATACTAGCGGGAGAGCTTGCGAACACCGGGGAGCTGTTTTTT. Protein product: CSAREILAGELANTGELFF.

This clonotype has just a few counts. The V call is TRBV12-3 or TRBV12-4, the J call TRBJ1-6; the match to TRBD1 covers 7 bases. The CDR3 covers 15 residues. The junction had 2 bases not matched to a gene; V was cut back by 1 base and J by 5 bases. The CDR3 loop reads CASSLGQGHNSPLHF. The CDR3 nucleotides are TGTGCCAGCAGTTTAGGACAGGGTCATAATTCACCCCTCCACTTT.

This clonotype appeared a few times. This CDR3 is CASSPAGGVETQYF. CDR3 sequence (DNA): TGCGCCAGCAGCCCGGCCGGGGGAGTGGAGACCCAGTACTTC. The chain joins TRBV4-3 to TRBJ2-5, with a weak D call TRBD2 (6 bases). V was clipped by 4 bases and J by 5 bases, with 14 bases between them. CDR3 length: 14 residues. Germline assignment: CDR1 LGHNA and CDR2 YSLEER.

V usage is TRBV29-1 and J usage is TRBJ2-1; no reliable D call. Germline values: CDR1 SQVTM, CDR2 ANQGSEA. The CDR3 consists of 12 residues. Between the trimmed V and J ends, which lost 0 bases and 8 bases, there was a span of 8 bases. The CDR3 region is CSVEDLRDEQFF. CDR3 sequence (DNA): TGCAGCGTTGAAGATCTTAGGGATGAGCAGTTCTTC.

This clonotype has only a few counts. The chain is built from TRBV10-3 and TRBJ2-6; unclear D gene. Trimming shortened V by 3 bases and J by 1 base, and 1 base separated the two germline ends. Germline CDR1 ENHRY, CDR2 SYGVKD. The CDR3 spans 13 residues. The CDR3 DNA reads TGTGCCATCAGTGAATCTGGGGCCAACGTCCTGACTTTC. Protein product: CAISESGANVLTF.

The V call is TRBV12-3 or TRBV12-4, the J call TRBJ2-1, with D perhaps assigned TRBD1 or TRBD2 (5 bases each). The V end was cut by 6 bases, the J end by 3 bases, with 15 bases between. The CDR3 is made up of 15 amino acids. This CDR3 is CASSLRDGIYNEQFF. The CDR3 DNA follows: TGTGCCAGCAGCCTCCGGGACGGGATCTACAATGAGCAGTTCTTC.

The chain joins TRBV6-2 or TRBV6-3 to TRBJ2-5; 7 positions agree with TRBD2. V was clipped by 0 bases and J by 7 bases; unmatched bases: 23. The CDR3 runs 20 residues. CDR1 is MNHEY, CDR2 SVGEGT, per germline. The CDR3 sequence: CASSYSIRGEREALQWTQYF. As DNA, the CDR3 is TGTGCCAGCAGTTACTCGATACGCGGGGAACGGGAGGCGCTCCAGTGGACCCAGTACTTC.

The chain combines TRBV29-1 with TRBJ2-5; 7 bases match TRBD2. Trimming removed 6 bases from V and 3 bases from J; junction bases left unmatched: 7. The CDR3 is 13 residues long. Germline V gives CDR1 SQVTM, CDR2 ANQGSEA. The CDR3 sequence is CSVHLSGEETQYF. For the CDR3, the DNA is TGCAGCGTACACCTAAGCGGGGAAGAGACCCAGTACTTC. The full variable domain, rest sourced from reference TRBV29-1 and TRBJ2-5, is SAVISQKPSRDICQRGTSLTIQCQVDSQVTMMFWYRQQPGQSLTLIATANQGSEATYESGFVIDKFPISRPNLTFSTLTVSNMSPEDSSIYLCSVHLSGEETQYFGPGTRLLVL.

In its sample, this clonotype was seen a few times. The gene calls are TRBV20-1 and TRBJ2-3; D is unclear. There are 12 residues in the CDR3. The V gene's germline CDR1 is DFQATT and CDR2 SNEGSKA (reference sequence). CDR3 sequence (DNA): TGCAGAAAGGGTGTTGGGACAGATACGCAGTATTTT. The encoded protein is CRKGVGTDTQYF.

This clonotype was seen at least ten times. This sequence joins TRBV6-6 and TRBJ1-3, with a weak D call TRBD1 (6 bases). Germline-derived CDR1 and CDR2 are MNHNY and SVGAGI (reference sequence). The CDR3 is 14 residues long. The ends were cut back, 7 bases at V and 4 bases at J, with 14 bases in the middle. The CDR3 protein is CASNSAGAGNTIYF. The CDR3 region has the DNA TGTGCCAGCAACTCAGCAGGGGCCGGAAACACCATATATTTT.

V and J are TRBV4-3 and TRBJ1-4; D is undetermined. Germline CDR1 LGHNA, CDR2 YSLEER. The V end was cut by 1 base, the J end by 0 bases, with 15 bases between. The CDR3 sequence is 18 residues long. The CDR3 DNA sequence: TGCGCCAGCAGCCAAGCAGCAGATTATTATGCAACTAATGAAAAACTGTTTTTT. It translates to CASSQAADYYATNEKLFF.

V usage is TRBV11-2 and J usage is TRBJ2-5; D is ambiguous. Per germline, CDR1 SGHAT and CDR2 FQNNGV. The CDR3 extends over 14 amino acids. With 4 bases removed from V and 5 bases from J, the gap between germline ends came to 14 bases. Here the CDR3 DNA reads TGTGCCAGCAGCTCCCTCAGCTCACGGGAGACCCAGTACTTC. Translating it yields CASSSLSSRETQYF.

The chain recombines TRBV14 with TRBJ2-5, with D tentatively TRBD1 or TRBD2 (5 bases each). This CDR3 is 17 amino acids long. V was cut by 0 bases and J by 5 bases, with 19 bases left in between. Germline CDR1 reads SGHDN; CDR2 reads FVKESK. The CDR3 nucleotides are TGTGCCAGCAGCCAAGATTACCCAGGGACGGTTAGTGAGACCCAGTACTTC. The encoded protein is CASSQDYPGTVSETQYF.

The chain has TRBV6-7 and TRBJ2-2, with 9 positions matching TRBD2. TRBV6-7 is treated as an ORF (open reading frame) with a function not yet certain. V trimming: 11 bases; J trimming: 7 bases; junction bases outside the gene matches: 23. This CDR3 spans 18 amino acids. DNA of the CDR3: TGTGCCTGCTGTTCCCCCCTCGGAGGCGGGAGGGCCATCGGGGAGCTGTTTTTT. It specifies CACCSPLGGGRAIGELFF.

V gene TRBV28 combines with J gene TRBJ1-3, with 7 bases fitting TRBD1. The length of the CDR3 is 14 residues. Germline V gene sequence: CDR1 MDHEN, CDR2 SYDVKM. The V and J ends lost 4 bases and 2 bases, in that order; junction bases with no gene match: 2. The CDR3 DNA reads TGTGCCAGCAGTTGGAGGGGGCCTGGAAACACCATATATTTT. This sequence encodes CASSWRGPGNTIYF.

The sample holds a few counts of this clonotype. V is TRBV10-3 and J is TRBJ2-3; D may match TRBD1 or TRBD2 (5 bases each). Germline V lookup: CDR1 ENHRY, CDR2 SYGVKD. V was pared by 4 bases and J by 3 bases, with 23 bases between. This CDR3 contains 18 residues. DNA for the CDR3: TGTGCCATCAGTGGAGGGAGTCGACGGAGACAGTGGACAGATACGCAGTATTTT. Its translation: CAISGGSRRRQWTDTQYF.

The chain uses TRBV7-9 and TRBJ2-1; possibly TRBD2 for D (5 bases). V was trimmed by 7 bases and J by 4 bases, leaving 14 bases between them. The CDR3 contains 14 residues. Germline CDR1 and CDR2: SEHNR and FQNEAQ (reference sequence). The CDR3 DNA reads TGTGCCAGCACCAATGACTACATATACAATGAGCAGTTCTTC. Translation gives CASTNDYIYNEQFF.

V and J are TRBV24-1 and TRBJ2-1; 9 bases align to TRBD2. The CDR3 sequence is 16 residues long. Trimming took 0 bases from V and 8 from J; bases not matched to a gene: 7. CDR1 is KGHDR and CDR2 is SFDVKD in the germline V gene. The CDR3 DNA reads TGTGCCACCAGTGATTTGCCTTTGCGGGGGGGGGATGAGCAGTTCTTC. This gives the protein CATSDLPLRGGDEQFF.

Only one count was recorded for this clonotype. One junction end does not reproduce the germline sequence, and a read error may be involved. The rearrangement uses TRBV7-6 and TRBJ2-7, with D possibly called TRBD1 or TRBD2 (5 bases each). Germline CDR1 and CDR2: SGHVS and FNYEAQ. This CDR3 region has 17 residues. The DNA for the CDR3 is TGTGCCAGCAGCTTACAAGCCGGGACGGGTGAATTCTACGAGGAGTACTTC. It translates to CASSLQAGTGEFYEEYF.

The V call is TRBV11-2, the J call TRBJ2-1; D might be TRBD1 (6 bases). The CDR3 has 15 residues. The V gene's germline CDR1 is SGHAT and CDR2 FQNNGV. Trimming took 5 bases from V and 3 from J, leaving 14 bases between them. The CDR3 nucleotides are TGTGCCAGCAGCCCCAGGGGTCAAGGCTACAATGAGCAGTTCTTC. Protein product: CASSPRGQGYNEQFF.

The chain combines TRBV27 with TRBJ2-7; 13 positions match TRBD2. After removal of 5 bases from V and 4 bases from J, the junction contained 8 bases not matched to a gene. This CDR3 is built from 16 residues. Germline V gene data show CDR1 as MNHEY and CDR2 as SMNVEV (reference sequence). Written as DNA, the CDR3 is TGTGCCAGCAGTCCTACGGGACTAGCGGGGCTATACGAGCAGTACTTC. Translated: CASSPTGLAGLYEQYF.

This clonotype showed up just a few times. The chain has TRBV10-3 and TRBJ1-3; D not certain. The CDR3 totals 16 residues. From germline, CDR1 is ENHRY and CDR2 SYGVKD. V lost 0 bases and J lost 4, with 13 bases in between. The CDR3 spells CAISESGSHGGNTIYF. The CDR3 DNA is TGTGCCATCAGTGAGTCTGGCAGCCATGGCGGAAACACCATATATTTT.